Listed below are T cell receptor beta chains from one sample, sequenced in a study of cytotoxic CD8 clonotypes in ibrutinib-treated CLL. Profiling relied on immunoSEQ multiplex PCR, and the TCRdb table lists in-frame clones only, not all of them. The top ten hold about 4.6% of the sample, which has roughly 150,000 clones, around 80% seen once. Sequenced material: PBMCs, taken after 24 months of ibrutinib treatment. The receptors here all came from a human donor with chronic lymphocytic leukemia. Both conserved end residues are part of each CDR3.

V: TRBV15; CDR3: CATSRVTSGIYEQYF
V: TRBV19; CDR3: CASSQRESTGELFF
V: TRBV5-4; CDR3: CASSLYRLAGGPPYNEQFF
V: TRBV5-1; CDR3: CASSQGQVTEAFF
V: TRBV5-1; CDR3: CASSWDRSATNEKLFF
V: TRBV19; CDR3: CASRTSGTSGKVGTGELFF
V: TRBV7-8; CDR3: CASSLNGHLTGELFF
V: TRBV25-1; CDR3: CASSGLFREGRGYGYTF
V: TRBV13; CDR3: CASSRGLGSTDTQYF
V: TRBV7-6; CDR3: CASSPLGTVGPETQYF
V: TRBV7-9; CDR3: CASRPSGNTIYF
V: TRBV7-8; CDR3: CASSLYGGRVEAFF